Described below is a single T cell receptor (beta chain) sequence and its context. The antigen it binds to is not known. No much larger clone is present one base from it, and per-base qualities are unavailable. The sample belongs to a study of cytomegalovirus exposure and HLA in healthy donors listed by TCRdb under 2017. Context from the whole study: According to an earlier analysis of 550 to 700 of the donors, about 170 million T cells yielded 90 million to 130 million unique TCR beta sequences and 276 Gb of sequence data. About 280 gigabases of sequencing data and 70 million to 100 million unique TCR sequences made up an early release that covered approximately 650 HLA-typed donors. Among the roughly 410 genotyped donors, about 83% belonged to the genetic ancestry cluster associated with self-reported Caucasian donors. The study aimed to test whether signatures of past pathogen exposure could be identified by cataloging public T cell receptors. The study used immunosequencing to profile the T cell repertoires of about 670 subjects and linked those repertoires to cytomegalovirus serostatus. A separate validation cohort of 100 to 150 different subjects was used in addition to the roughly 720-subject first cohort. The study combined high-throughput TCR immunosequencing, statistical association of individual TCRs with disease status, and machine learning to predict cytomegalovirus infection status. A later analysis re-examined previously published TCR beta repertoires from roughly 720 donors and added high-resolution HLA genotyping to investigate patterns of TCR occurrence. In the later analysis, no new phenotypic data were used to find candidate immune exposures; instead, reliance was placed on TCR beta sequences and their occurrence across donors. To decide whether each TCR beta V gene segment behaved as functional or pseudogenic, an earlier analysis of 587 of the donors relied on high-throughput TCR beta sequencing. Donor age, sex, ethnicity and CMV serostatus were collected together with the repertoire data. A later genetic analysis used genome-wide SNP genotypes for about 65% of the 666 donors, treating that subset as a discovery cohort. Every discovery cohort repertoire had been produced on one sequencing platform. HLA typing covered class I and class II loci at four-digit resolution. Typing coverage differed by locus: A, B, C, DRB1 and DQB1 were typed in roughly 620-630 donors, DQA1 in 500 to 550, DPA1 in around 600, and DPB1 in 472. About 5 DR-DQ haplotypes were handled as single units for association and clustering, since linkage in the cohort was strong. Among 300 to 500 genotyped donors of the cohort, an average of roughly 230,000 unique TCR beta nucleotide sequences was sequenced per donor, of which roughly 18% were non-productive. What the study reported, not specific to this receptor: Specific HLA alleles were associated with roughly 17,000 TCR beta sequences at a false discovery rate of 0.05 in a later analysis. About 17 rarely observed V segments, including chromosome 9 orphons, were excluded from the earlier analysis of several hundred of the donors because counts were too low. Because the 87-base-pair reads could not distinguish some IMGT-functional V segments, including TRBV6-2 and TRBV6-3, those segments were excluded. Correlated functional status among segregating V segments might be attributable to linkage disequilibrium, but an unknown experimental factor could not be ruled out. The classifier was reported to diagnose cytomegalovirus status with high specificity and sensitivity in both the original cohort and the validation cohort. The authors suggested that the approach could potentially be extended to other disease states and immunological phenotypes. The study gave a list of over 150 TCR beta chains associated with cytomegalovirus. Strong co-occurrence of HLA alleles, especially DR and DQ, made assigning TCR associations to individual alleles difficult. A further reported finding was that TCR beta sequences accurately predicted the HLA-A and HLA-B alleles for most subjects in the first cohort. A cluster of highly shared sequence variants was judged likely to represent a technical artifact of the sequencing pipeline. Broadly in line with IMGT annotations, most TCR beta V segments showed up in productive rearrangements about 87% or about 30% of the time in an earlier analysis of approximately 600 of the donors. In a later analysis, several top co-occurrence clusters were reported to appear linked to parvovirus B19, influenza, CMV and Epstein-Barr virus. In a later analysis, HLA-associated TCR beta chains were found to be more clonally expanded and to have lower generation probabilities than equally common non-associated chains. Three of the identified cytomegalovirus-associated TCR beta chains were confirmed in vitro to be specific for cytomegalovirus antigens. In a later genetic analysis, fewer N-insertions in productive TCRs were reported among donors in an Asian-associated ancestry cluster than the approximately 670-donor mean. The only immune exposure information available for the cohort was CMV serostatus. Because some donors lacked HLA typing at each locus, the association tests relied only on the typed subset. Most TCR sequences were observed very rarely across donors, whereas some public TCRs were present in many individuals. According to a later analysis, TCR association rates differed among HLA loci, with DRB1 alleles showing the most associated TCRs and HLA-C alleles showing the fewest. In a later genetic analysis, a missense DCLRE1C variant was associated with V-gene and J-gene trimming of TCR beta chains, and the association was replicated in an independent cohort. Presence/absence analyses assumed roughly uniform sequencing depth across donors, an assumption that may not hold. This cohort had only TCR beta chains sequenced, and the lack of alpha or paired-chain data limited which features could be detected. According to a later analysis, most CMV-associated TCR beta chains appeared to be HLA-restricted, and the HLA associations seemed to be driven largely by CMV exposure.

The library was produced with the immunoSEQ multiplex PCR assay. A mixture of 60 forward primers for TCR Vbeta segments and 13 reverse primers for TCR Jbeta segments was used in the multiplex PCR. A multiplex PCR assay on genomic DNA amplified the CDR3 region of rearranged TCR beta genes. On the Illumina HiSeq System, the amplified TCR beta libraries were sequenced as 87-base-pair reads. The authors' analysis ran thus. A later analysis tallied 80 million to 95 million unique TCR beta chains across the 666 repertoires, and some 10 million of those chains were shared by two or more donors. Raw reads were error-corrected and collapsed into unique sequences with a nearest-neighbor algorithm that merged closely related sequences to remove PCR and sequencing errors. Alignment of CDR3 sequences to IMGT reference sequences was used to assign V, D and J gene segments. For a sequence to be retained, a match of at least six nucleotides was required to both a V gene segment and a J gene segment. A rearrangement was called productive if the CDR3 had no stop codons and remained in frame with V and J, and every other rearrangement was called non-productive. CDR3 was defined by IMGT convention, running from the second conserved V-encoded cysteine to the conserved J-encoded phenylalanine. Sequences without an unambiguous match to a single V gene segment were excluded from the earlier analysis of approximately 560 of the donors. In an earlier analysis of about 590 of the donors, a V segment was called functional when productive rearrangements were above 56.7%, and segregating when the standard deviation between donors exceeded 5%. A statistical classification framework was built for diagnosing cytomegalovirus status from the catalog of TCR beta chain sequences. V and J gene assignment, in a later analysis, came from comparing TCR nucleotide sequences with IMGT/GENE-DB human TR gene sequences. Using the TCRdist pipeline, a later analysis assigned CDR3 sequences along with most-parsimonious VDJ recombination scenarios. In a later analysis, each TCR beta chain was defined by its CDR3 amino acid sequence together with its V-gene family, and reads without a unique V-gene family were excluded. In a later analysis, 500 to 650 highly shared, low-generation-probability nucleotide sequences were removed to address suspected cross-contamination and a sequencing artifact. In a later analysis, a clonal expansion index for each public chain was calculated from normalized within-repertoire ranks of inferred template counts. In a later analysis, generation probabilities were computed using a VDJ recombination model fitted to out-of-frame rearrangements, and the results were checked against IGoR. In a later analysis, TCR-TCR, TCR-HLA and TCR-CMV co-occurrence was scored with hypergeometric tests, and a repertoire-size bias correction was applied to TCR pairs. To estimate false discovery rates, a later analysis permuted the HLA or CMV assignments 20 times. In a later analysis, co-occurring TCRs were grouped with DBSCAN, and TCRdist sequence similarity was added when clustering was performed within HLA-allele-positive subsets. Co-occurrence clustering excluded repertoires with fewer than 30,000 or more than 120,000 public chains, plus five with anomalous nucleotide sharing. TCRdb holds this immuneACCESS table with in-frame rearrangements only. Some clones are missing; in checked studies, unresolved V genes explain under half, and the rest has no known cause. That table supplies the V and J calls and clone size; D and trimming were determined from the DNA. The sample includes about 76,000 clones, with about three quarters observed a single time. The ten largest clones take up roughly an eighth of the sample.

The cohort consisted of hundreds of healthy bone marrow donors. At the time of sampling, every cohort member was nominally healthy, though immune exposures that went unrecorded were likely present. The donor was CMV seropositive and belonged to the group of more than 250 seropositive cohort members. A peripheral blood sample was provided by each donor, and peripheral blood mononuclear cells were used for TCR beta sequencing. Genomic DNA extraction from the blood cell samples was performed with the Qiagen DNeasy Blood Extraction Kit. V lost 6 bases and J lost 5 bases, and the count of bases not matched to a germline gene is 6. Reading the germline V gene (reference sequence) gives CDR1 LNHDA and CDR2 SQIVND. The CDR3 spans 14 residues, from the cysteine through the phenylalanine. Only CDR3 DNA remains: 42 bases, in frame from the first base.

The sequence came from a male donor in good health and CMV-seropositive. The rearrangement joined TRBV19 to TRBJ2-5, with 10 central nucleotides matching TRBD1. The sample taken for sequencing was PBMCs. The encoded CDR3 is CASRTGGAGETQYF. In nucleotide form, the sequence is TGTGCCAGTAGGACAGGGGGCGCCGGGGAGACCCAGTACTTC. Extended through the reference TRBV19 and TRBJ2-5 proteins, this CDR3 yields the full variable domain: DGGITQSPKYLFRKEGQNVTLSCEQNLNHDAMYWYRQDPGQGLRLIYYSQIVNDFQKGDIAEGYSVSREKKESFPLTVTSAQKNPTAFYLCASRTGGAGETQYFGPGTRLLVL.